This T cell receptor beta chain was sequenced during a study of blood T cell repertoires in COVID-19. Across the study: The United States, Italy and Spain were the sources of the acute and convalescent COVID-19 samples. The cDNA or gDNA used as material had been derived from T cells, B-cell-depleted T cells, or PBMCs.

Only in-frame clones appear in the TCRdb table, and some are missing; sequencing was by immunoSEQ multiplex PCR. The table records fewer than 110,000 clones, 84% of them present only once. This TCR was recovered from a human donor in a cohort sampled during active COVID-19. Material: peripheral blood.

CDR3 residues: CASSLSQGPTDTQYF. CDR3 nucleotides: TGTGCCAGCAGCTTATCACAGGGGCCGACAGATACGCAGTATTTT. V usage is TRBV6-4 and J usage is TRBJ2-3; TRBD1 matches at 7 bases. Per germline, CDR1 MRHNA and CDR2 SNTAGT. The CDR3 runs to 15 residues. The J segment lost 3 bases and the V segment lost 6 bases, leaving 9 bases of the junction unmatched.